This T cell receptor (beta chain) was sequenced for a study of OX40 agonist ivuxolimab in advanced cancers. Study-wide context: The costimulatory receptor OX40 (CD134) was targeted by ivuxolimab, a fully human IgG2 agonistic monoclonal antibody. Among the roughly 50 dose-escalation patients, 19 had hepatocellular carcinoma, about 15 melanoma, 9 renal cell carcinoma and 9 head and neck cancer. Peripheral TCRbeta sequencing was intended to test whether TCR sequence diversity was altered and clonal T-cell expansion was caused by ivuxolimab. The dose-escalation cohort was 82.7% male with a mean age of approximately 60 years, ranging from roughly 23 to 90. Intravenous ivuxolimab was administered to patients every 2 weeks at six dose levels: 0.01, 0.1, 0.3, 1.5, 3 and 10 mg/kg. Patients were allowed to have had prior anti-PD-1, anti-PD-L1 or anti-CTLA-4 therapy, and approximately 40% of the dose-escalation patients had been treated with checkpoint inhibitors. The paper covers the monotherapy dose-escalation part of the phase I ivuxolimab trial, which included N of about 50 patients. Three dose-escalation patients achieved partial responses, one with hepatocellular carcinoma and two with cutaneous melanoma.

Concerning this clone itself: Its specific antigen is unknown. Base qualities are not at hand, and no much larger clone is one base apart.

The trial excluded patients who had a history of autoimmune disease or were on systemic immunosuppression. In every dose cohort, peripheral blood was drawn for TCR sequencing at baseline, cycle 4 day 1, and cycle 7 day 1. Samples were obtained from an open-label, multicenter, first-in-human phase I dose-escalation trial of ivuxolimab. Adults with locally advanced or metastatic head and neck squamous cell, hepatocellular, melanoma or renal cell carcinoma were enrolled in the trial. Before TCR sequencing, CD4+ T cells and CD8+ T cells were sorted from peripheral blood as separate populations. Genomic DNA was isolated from the sorted cells so that the TCRbeta CDR3 region could be sequenced. The immunoSEQ Assay was used to sequence the TCRbeta CDR3 regions. TCRdb limited this immuneACCESS table to in-frame rearrangements with V and J called. A share of clones is missing; checked studies link under half to unresolved V genes, and the rest is unexplained. A total of 55,000 to 85,000 clones appear in this sample, about nine tenths of them only once. 2.8% of the sample is held by the ten biggest clonotypes.

The investigation overall reported the following: Which antigens the clonally expanded peripheral T cells were specific for was not determined. In the 0.1-3.0 mg/kg groups, partial responders were among the patients with the lowest normalized peripheral clonal expansion, particularly in CD8+ T cells. Low levels of normalized T-cell clonal expansion were also seen in some patients who did not respond. At doses of 0.1 to 3.0 mg/kg, clonal expansion of both CD4+ and CD8+ blood T cells was observed from baseline to week 6. On average, CD8+ T cells showed more expanded clones than CD4+ T cells after ivuxolimab.

V and J are truncated by 4 bases and 14 bases respectively, leaving an intervening sequence of 24 bases. Based on the germline V gene, the CDR1 and CDR2 sequences are MDHEN and SYDVKM. Including cysteine and phenylalanine, the CDR3 has 16 amino acids. Only CDR3 DNA is held: 48 bases, read in frame from base 1. The V and J segments used are TRBV28 and TRBJ1-6; TRBD1 is a possible D gene, resting on 5 matching bases. The sequence derives from an adult with an advanced solid tumor such as melanoma, head and neck, liver or kidney cancer. The specimen was CD4+ or CD8+ T cells sorted from blood, collected in a trial of the OX40 agonist ivuxolimab. Here the CDR3 is given as CASSSPSRDGQFTLHF. The sequenced DNA: TGTGCCAGCAGTTCCCCATCCCGGGACGGTCAATTCACCCTCCACTTT.